The clone carrying this T cell receptor beta chain was observed a few times. The data derive from a study of graft-versus-host responses after intestinal transplantation. Study-level points and caveats: The presence of high graft-versus-host to host-versus-graft clonal ratios in allografts characterized patients with graft-donor T cell macrochimerism. GvH clones were identified in recipient marrow, with some first appearing in ileum or blood.

Clones were read by immunoSEQ multiplex PCR, and TCRdb kept only the in-frame ones, dropping some. The top ten hold under 1.2% of the sample, which has some 13,000 clones, roughly 35% seen once. The origin of this receptor is a human patient who received an intestinal transplant. Here the sequenced sample was alloreactive CD4+ T cells from a mixed lymphocyte reaction culture, taken before intestinal transplant. Noted subset: CFSE-low proliferating T cells sorted from roughly 6-day pre-transplant mixed lymphocyte reaction (GvH or HvG direction).

CDR3 protein: CASSNDRSRTNEKLFF. Here the CDR3 DNA reads TGTGCCAGCAGTAATGACAGGTCCAGAACTAATGAAAAACTGTTTTTT. The chain links TRBV25-1 to TRBJ1-4; TRBD1 might be the D (6 bases). With 5 bases removed from V and 1 base from J, the gap between germline ends came to 14 bases. Germline CDR1 MGHDK, CDR2 SYGVNS. CDR3 length: 16 residues.